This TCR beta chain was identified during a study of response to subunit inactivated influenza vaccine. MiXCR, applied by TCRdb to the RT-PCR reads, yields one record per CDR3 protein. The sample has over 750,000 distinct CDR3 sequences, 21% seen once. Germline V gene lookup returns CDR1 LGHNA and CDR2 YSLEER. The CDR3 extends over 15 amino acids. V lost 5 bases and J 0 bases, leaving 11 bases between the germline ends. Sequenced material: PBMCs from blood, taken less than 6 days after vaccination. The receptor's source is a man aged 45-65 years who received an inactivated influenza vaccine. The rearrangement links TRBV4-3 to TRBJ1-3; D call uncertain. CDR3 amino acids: CASSGTESSGNTIYF. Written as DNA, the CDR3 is TGCGCCAGCAGCGGTACAGAAAGCTCTGGAAACACCATATATTTT.